These T cell receptor beta chains were read from a single sample in a study of shared clonotypes between healthy human individuals. The repertoire was sequenced with immunoSEQ multiplex PCR; TCRdb's copy has only in-frame clones and lacks some. The sample lists 850,000 to 1,200,000 clones, 65% to 75% seen once, with over 1.3% in the top ten. Sequences were obtained from memory CD4+ T cells sorted from blood. The source of these receptors is a man aged 18 to 29 in good health. The conserved cysteine and the conserved F or W are not part of the CDR3 here.

J: TRBJ2-3; V: TRBV29-1; CDR3: SVVWGTDTQY
J: TRBJ1-2; V: TRBV2; CDR3: ASSGTSNYGYT
J: TRBJ2-1; V: TRBV10-1; CDR3: ASSETGGYSDEQF
J: TRBJ2-1; V: TRBV7-8; CDR3: ASSSEGRDEQF
J: TRBJ1-3; V: TRBV2; CDR3: ASRTIPGVTGNTIY
J: TRBJ1-1; V: TRBV7-3; CDR3: ASRLTGNTEAF
J: TRBJ2-3; V: TRBV5-1; CDR3: ASSPSSTDTQY
J: TRBJ2-2; V: TRBV11-2; CDR3: ASSFDSGPNTGELF
J: TRBJ1-4; V: TRBV19; CDR3: ASSVRELNEKLF
J: TRBJ1-1; V: TRBV30; CDR3: AWSHSTENTEAF
J: TRBJ2-7; V: TRBV5-6; CDR3: ASSPLAGGVGQY
J: TRBJ2-5; V: TRBV2; CDR3: ASRAAGALQETQY
J: TRBJ2-7; V: TRBV30; CDR3: AWSVPAGTEQY
J: TRBJ1-6; V: TRBV7-2; CDR3: ASSLDPGWNSPLH
J: TRBJ1-2; V: TRBV5-5; CDR3: ASSLDLMVPGYT
J: TRBJ2-1; V: TRBV5-1; CDR3: ASSTGQGEAGEQF
J: TRBJ2-5; V: TRBV11-2; CDR3: ASSLASGRARETQY
J: TRBJ2-1; V: TRBV7-8; CDR3: ASKPRGVGNEQF
J: TRBJ2-5; V: TRBV9; CDR3: ASSARLEKQETQY
J: TRBJ2-3; V: TRBV5-6; CDR3: ASSSRTGSTDTQY
J: TRBJ2-1; V: TRBV6-1; CDR3: ASSSQRGGLNEQF
J: -; V: TRBV1; CDR3: TSSQVVVGYSGRAYEQY
J: -; V: TRBV29-1; CDR3: SVEISGYEQY
J: TRBJ1-2; V: TRBV4-1; CDR3: ASSQGGAGHYGYT
J: TRBJ2-1; V: TRBV11-2; CDR3: ASSLVSNEQF
J: TRBJ2-1; V: TRBV28; CDR3: ASRLDKNSYNEQF
J: TRBJ1-2; V: TRBV2; CDR3: ASSAAGTYGYT
J: TRBJ1-1; V: TRBV30; CDR3: AWLLKGTGGISEAF
J: TRBJ1-2; V: TRBV6-6; CDR3: ASSQDLNYGYT
J: TRBJ2-2; V: TRBV10-3; CDR3: AISEPGQMNTGELF
J: TRBJ1-1; V: TRBV6-5; CDR3: ASSYPGALNTEAF
J: TRBJ2-2; V: TRBV5-4; CDR3: ASSLVGSNTGELF
J: TRBJ2-6; V: TRBV6-5; CDR3: ASSYPTGSGANVLT
J: TRBJ1-2; V: TRBV2; CDR3: ASTAQGNYGYT
J: TRBJ1-1; V: TRBV28; CDR3: ASSSPGTGNTEAF
J: TRBJ2-3; V: TRBV7-3; CDR3: ASSLTPQGRNTDTQY
J: TRBJ2-2; V: TRBV19; CDR3: ASSLYTGELF
J: TRBJ1-3; V: TRBV30; CDR3: AWGSLRRNTIY
J: TRBJ1-3; V: TRBV19; CDR3: ASSSTRQGNTIY
J: TRBJ1-1; V: TRBV10-2; CDR3: ASSEMGSNTEAF
J: TRBJ1-1; V: TRBV28; CDR3: ASSGAGRGRDTEAF
J: TRBJ1-2; V: TRBV6-5; CDR3: ATKTQGYYGYT
J: TRBJ2-1; V: TRBV9; CDR3: ASTPRGSSYNEQF
J: TRBJ1-2; V: TRBV19; CDR3: ASSIIPGYGYT
J: TRBJ1-4; V: TRBV7-9; CDR3: ASSTDRAGEKLF
J: TRBJ2-7; V: TRBV2; CDR3: ASSGRTSYEQY
J: TRBJ2-5; V: TRBV30; CDR3: AWNLEGGQRETQY
J: TRBJ1-2; V: TRBV28; CDR3: ASGKGGLYGYT
J: TRBJ2-3; V: TRBV29-1; CDR3: SVKHRGTDTQY
J: TRBJ1-2; V: TRBV5-5; CDR3: ASSSGQLNYGYT
J: TRBJ2-7; V: TRBV19; CDR3: SRKTWSPSTSGRHRYEQY
J: TRBJ1-1; V: TRBV5-5; CDR3: ASSLGLGVSEAF
J: TRBJ2-5; V: TRBV19; CDR3: ASSPNLVVQY
J: -; V: TRBV11-2; CDR3: ASSPPASGNHEQY
J: TRBJ2-7; V: TRBV2; CDR3: ASSVKPGVEQY
J: TRBJ1-6; V: TRBV19; CDR3: ASSRTGGADSPLH
J: TRBJ2-7; V: TRBV6-1; CDR3: ASSESGEQY
J: TRBJ1-6; V: TRBV7-2; CDR3: ASSLDRGLSPLH